This TCR beta chain was captured by sequencing in a study of blood T cell repertoires in COVID-19. The V segment lost 3 bases and the J segment 2 bases; nucleotides outside the gene matches: 6. Looked up from germline, CDR1 is DFQATT and CDR2 is SNEGSKA (reference sequence). The CDR3 is made up of 15 amino acids. The table came from immunoSEQ multiplex PCR; TCRdb's copy has only in-frame clones and leaves some out. The table records about 670,000 clones, about nine tenths of them present only once. The V and J genes are TRBV20-1 and TRBJ1-2, with 10 bases fitting TRBD1. The origin of this receptor is a woman in her late teens or twenties with acute or convalescent COVID-19. The material sequenced was peripheral blood. CDR3 in amino acids: CSASKPGQGNYGYTF. Written as DNA, the CDR3 is TGCAGTGCTAGTAAGCCGGGACAGGGGAACTATGGCTACACCTTC.